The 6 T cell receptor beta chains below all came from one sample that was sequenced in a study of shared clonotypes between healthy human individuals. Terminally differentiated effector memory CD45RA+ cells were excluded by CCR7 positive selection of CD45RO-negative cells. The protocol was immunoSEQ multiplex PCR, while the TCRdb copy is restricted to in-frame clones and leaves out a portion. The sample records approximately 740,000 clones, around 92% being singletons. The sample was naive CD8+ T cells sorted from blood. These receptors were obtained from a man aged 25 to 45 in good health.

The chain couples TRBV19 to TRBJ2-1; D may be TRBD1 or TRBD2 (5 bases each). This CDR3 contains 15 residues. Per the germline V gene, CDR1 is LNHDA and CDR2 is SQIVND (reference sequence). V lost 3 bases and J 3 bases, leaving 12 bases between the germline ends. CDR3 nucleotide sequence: TGTGCCAGTAGTATTGGGGGAGTCGACTACAATGAGCAGTTCTTC. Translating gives CASSIGGVDYNEQFF.

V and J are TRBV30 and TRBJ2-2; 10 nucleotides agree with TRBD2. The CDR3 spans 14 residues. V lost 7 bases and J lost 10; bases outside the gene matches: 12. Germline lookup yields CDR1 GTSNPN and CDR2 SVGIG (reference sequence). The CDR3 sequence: CALAGGITPEELFF. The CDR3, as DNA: TGTGCCTTAGCGGGAGGCATCACACCGGAGGAGCTGTTTTTT.

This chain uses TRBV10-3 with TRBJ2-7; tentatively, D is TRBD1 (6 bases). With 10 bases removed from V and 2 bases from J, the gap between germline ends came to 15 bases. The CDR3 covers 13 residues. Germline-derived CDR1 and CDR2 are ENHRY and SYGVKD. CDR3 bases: TGTGCCAACTCTAGGACAGAGACCTACGAGCAGTACTTC. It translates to CANSRTETYEQYF.

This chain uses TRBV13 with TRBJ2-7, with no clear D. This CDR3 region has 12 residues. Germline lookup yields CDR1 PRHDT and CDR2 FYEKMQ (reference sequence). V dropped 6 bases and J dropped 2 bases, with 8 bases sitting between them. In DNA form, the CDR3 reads TGTGCCAGCAGTTCGCCTACCTACGAGCAGTACTTC. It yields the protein CASSSPTYEQYF.

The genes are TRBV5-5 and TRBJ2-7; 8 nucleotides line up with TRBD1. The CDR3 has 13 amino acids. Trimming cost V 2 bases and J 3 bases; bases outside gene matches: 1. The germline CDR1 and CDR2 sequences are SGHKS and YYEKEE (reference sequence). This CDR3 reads CASSLDRGYEQYF. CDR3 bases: TGTGCCAGCAGCTTAGACAGGGGCTACGAGCAGTACTTC.

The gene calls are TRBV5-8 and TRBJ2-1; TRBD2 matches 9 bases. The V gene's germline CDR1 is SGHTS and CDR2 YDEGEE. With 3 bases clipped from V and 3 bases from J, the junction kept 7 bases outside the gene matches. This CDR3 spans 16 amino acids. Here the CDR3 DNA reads TGTGCCAGCAGCTACTTAGCGGGAGACTACTACAATGAGCAGTTCTTC. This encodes CASSYLAGDYYNEQFF. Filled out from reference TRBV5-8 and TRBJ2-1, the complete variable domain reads EAGVTQSPTHLIKTRGQQATLRCSPISGHTSVYWYQQALGLGLQFLLWYDEGEERNRGNFPPRFSGRQFPNYSSELNVNALELEDSALYLCASSYLAGDYYNEQFFGPGTRLTVL.